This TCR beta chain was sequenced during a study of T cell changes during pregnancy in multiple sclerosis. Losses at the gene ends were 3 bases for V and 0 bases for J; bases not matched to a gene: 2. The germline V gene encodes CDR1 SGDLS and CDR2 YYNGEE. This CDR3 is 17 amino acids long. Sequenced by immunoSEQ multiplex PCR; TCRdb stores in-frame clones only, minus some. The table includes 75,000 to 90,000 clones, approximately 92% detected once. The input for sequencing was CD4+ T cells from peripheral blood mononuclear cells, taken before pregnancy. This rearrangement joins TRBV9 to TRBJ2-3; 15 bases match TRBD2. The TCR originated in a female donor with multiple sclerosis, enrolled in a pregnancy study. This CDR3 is CASSEGLAGGSTDTQYF. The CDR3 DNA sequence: TGTGCCAGCAGCGAGGGACTAGCGGGGGGTAGCACAGATACGCAGTATTTT. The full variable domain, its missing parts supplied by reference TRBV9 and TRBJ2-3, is DSGVTQTPKHLITATGQRVTLRCSPRSGDLSVYWYQQSLDQGLQFLIQYYNGEERAKGNILERFSAQQFPDLHSELNLSSLELGDSALYFCASSEGLAGGSTDTQYFGPGTRLTVL.